What follows describes a single T cell receptor (beta chain). As yet, its antigen is unknown. The data are from a study of monozygotic twins with cystic fibrosis. Study background: With approximately 14 PCR cycles, barcoded libraries came from three micrograms of fragmented DNA.

Study results and limitations: Co-twins had the most similar V usage for 13 of 16 pairs, J for 8.

Generated by immunoSEQ multiplex PCR, the TCRdb table keeps only in-frame clones and is missing some. The profile shows approximately 13,000 clones, around 91% of them singletons. Germline CDR1 KGHSH, CDR2 LQKENI. The length of the CDR3 is 14 residues. V lost 2 bases and J 6 bases, leaving 13 bases between the germline ends. Sequenced: blood. This receptor was identified in a boy aged 5 to 17 with cystic fibrosis. The V call is TRBV18, the J call TRBJ1-2, with D maybe TRBD1 (6 bases). The CDR3: CASSPTDRRDGYTF. Written as DNA, the CDR3 is TGTGCCAGCTCACCAACTGACAGGCGAGATGGCTACACCTTC.